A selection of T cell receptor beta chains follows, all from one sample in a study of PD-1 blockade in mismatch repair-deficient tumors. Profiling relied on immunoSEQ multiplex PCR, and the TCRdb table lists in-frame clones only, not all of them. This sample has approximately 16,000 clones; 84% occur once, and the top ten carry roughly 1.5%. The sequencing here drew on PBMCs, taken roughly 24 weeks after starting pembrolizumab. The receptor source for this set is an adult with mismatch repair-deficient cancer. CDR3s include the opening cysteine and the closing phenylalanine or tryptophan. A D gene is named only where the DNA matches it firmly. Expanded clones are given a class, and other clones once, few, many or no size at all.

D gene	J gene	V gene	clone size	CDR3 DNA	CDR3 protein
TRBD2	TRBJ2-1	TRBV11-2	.	TGTGCCAGCAGCCCACCAGGGGTAGCGGGAGGAGGGGAGCAGTTCTTC	CASSPPGVAGGGEQFF
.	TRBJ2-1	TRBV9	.	TGTGCCAGCAGCCCGGGACTTAGCTCCTACAATGAGCAGTTCTTC	CASSPGLSSYNEQFF
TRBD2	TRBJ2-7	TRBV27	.	TGTGCCAGCAGTAATAGCGGGAGCTCCTACGAGCAGTACTTC	CASSNSGSSYEQYF
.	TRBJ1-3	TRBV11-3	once	TGTGCCAGCAGCCCGACGGGCTCTGGAAACACCATATATTTT	CASSPTGSGNTIYF
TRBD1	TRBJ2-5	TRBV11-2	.	TGTGCCAGCAGCCCAATGGACAGGGGCCACCTTGGAGAGACCCAGTACTTC	CASSPMDRGHLGETQYF
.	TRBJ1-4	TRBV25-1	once	TGTGCCAGCAGTGAATATAGCAGGGAGGGAGAAAAACTGTTTTTT	CASSEYSREGEKLFF
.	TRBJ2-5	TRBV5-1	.	TGCGCCAGCAGCTCCCCGAAGCTCGGGAAGGAGACCCAGTACTTC	CASSSPKLGKETQYF
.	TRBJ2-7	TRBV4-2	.	TGTGCCAGCAGCCAGGGGGGAAGCGCCTACGAGCAGTACTTC	CASSQGGSAYEQYF
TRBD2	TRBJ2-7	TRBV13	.	TGTGCCAGCAGCTTTGGGACAGGGACTAGCGGGAGGTACGAGCAGTACTTC	CASSFGTGTSGRYEQYF
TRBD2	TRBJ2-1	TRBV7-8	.	TGTGCCAGCAGCTTAGTGGGTAGCGGGAGCCTACCTCACAATGAGCAGTTCTTC	CASSLVGSGSLPHNEQFF
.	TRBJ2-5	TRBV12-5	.	TGTGCTAGTGCCCTTCGGGACTTCCAAGAGACCCAGTACTTC	CASALRDFQETQYF
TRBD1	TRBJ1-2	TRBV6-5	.	TGTGCCAGCAGTCCAAGGGGGGCGACAGGGGGCTACACCTTC	CASSPRGATGGYTF
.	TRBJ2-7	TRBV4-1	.	TGCGCCAGCAGCCAGCAGGAAAACTCCTACGAGCAGTACTTC	CASSQQENSYEQYF
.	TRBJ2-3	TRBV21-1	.	TGTGCCAGCAGCAAAGCACGGCGGGCGCGCACAGATACGCAGTATTTT	CASSKARRARTDTQYF
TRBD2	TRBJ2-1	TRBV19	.	TGTGCCAGTAGTAGGGGGAGCGGGAGGGCCGGGACGGGGAGTGAGCAGTTCTTC	CASSRGSGRAGTGSEQFF
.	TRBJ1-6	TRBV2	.	TGTGCCAGCAAGTACCGGCAGGGTAATTCACCCCTCCACTTT	CASKYRQGNSPLHF
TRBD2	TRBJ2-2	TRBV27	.	TGTGCCAGCAGTCCACTAGCGGGAGTAAACACCGGGGAGCTGTTTTTT	CASSPLAGVNTGELFF
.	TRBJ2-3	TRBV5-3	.	TGTGCCAGAAGCACGGGACTCGAAAACACAGATACGCAGTATTTT	CARSTGLENTDTQYF
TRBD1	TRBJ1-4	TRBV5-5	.	TGTGCCAGCAGCTCGGCCGGAGGGACAGGGGGAGAAAAACTGTTTTTT	CASSSAGGTGGEKLFF
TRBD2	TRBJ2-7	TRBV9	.	TGTGCCAGCAGCCCGACGCTAGCGGGAGCAAGCGAGCAGTACTTC	CASSPTLAGASEQYF
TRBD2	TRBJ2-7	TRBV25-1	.	TGTGCCAGCAGTGGGTTGACCAGCGGGAGACGATGGCCCGAGCAGTACTTC	CASSGLTSGRRWPEQYF
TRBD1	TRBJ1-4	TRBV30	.	TGTGCCTGGAAAAACAGGGGGCTACCTAATGAAAAACTGTTTTTT	CAWKNRGLPNEKLFF
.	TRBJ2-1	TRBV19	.	TGTGCCAGTAGTCCAAGGGCGGGCTCCTACAATGAGCAGTTCTTC	CASSPRAGSYNEQFF
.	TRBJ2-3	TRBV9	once	TGTGCCAGCAGCGGAAGAGGCGGGTCTATTCGCACAGATACGCAGTATTTT	CASSGRGGSIRTDTQYF